These 9 T cell receptor beta chains share one sample of origin, sequenced in a study of blood T cell repertoires in COVID-19. The repertoire was sequenced with immunoSEQ multiplex PCR; TCRdb's copy has only in-frame clones and lacks some. The sample includes approximately 210,000 clones, roughly 80% of them seen just once. Input material: peripheral blood. The receptors originated from a man aged 30 to 45 with active or convalescent COVID-19.

V gene TRBV4-2 combines with J gene TRBJ2-7; 8 bases agree with TRBD2. CDR3 length: 15 residues. J gave up 6 bases and V 1 base, and 8 bases lay outside the gene matches. In germline, CDR1 is LGHNA, CDR2 YNFKEQ. The CDR3 region is CASSQVRAGGVEQYF. The CDR3 DNA sequence: TGTGCCAGCAGCCAAGTCCGGGCGGGGGGTGTCGAGCAGTACTTC.

CDR3 protein: CSAQDREAFF. CDR3 bases: TGCAGCGCCCAGGACAGGGAAGCTTTCTTT. The rearrangement uses TRBV29-1 and TRBJ1-1, with 7 bases matching TRBD1. There are 10 residues in the CDR3. The V gene's germline CDR1 is SQVTM and CDR2 ANQGSEA. The V segment lost 7 bases and the J segment 8 bases; nucleotides outside the gene matches: 4.

The chain has TRBV7-6 and TRBJ1-1, with 9 nucleotides matching TRBD1. The junction had 2 bases not matched to a gene; V was cut back by 3 bases and J by 0 bases. This CDR3 comprises 15 residues. Germline loops: CDR1 SGHVS, CDR2 FNYEAQ. In nucleotides, the CDR3 is TGTGCCAGCAGCTTGAGGACAGGGGTGAACACTGAAGCTTTCTTT. This codes for CASSLRTGVNTEAFF.

The V call is TRBV3-1 (or the pseudogene TRBV3-2), the J call TRBJ2-5, with 10 bases that match TRBD1. J was trimmed by 4 bases and V by 4 bases; bases with no gene match: 15. The CDR3 covers 18 residues. CDR1 and CDR2 from the germline V gene are LGHDT and YNNKEL (reference sequence). The CDR3 sequence is CASSPNGLGTGDRETQYF. The DNA for the CDR3 is TGTGCCAGCAGCCCGAATGGGTTGGGGACAGGGGACCGAGAGACCCAGTACTTC.

The chain has TRBV23-1 and TRBJ2-1; tentatively, D is TRBD2 (6 bases). TRBV23-1 is sorted into the ORF group, with uncertain function. The ends were cut back, 2 bases at V and 0 bases at J, with 11 bases in the middle. This CDR3 contains 16 residues. CDR3 DNA: TGCGCCAGCAGTCAAGACGGGGGTAGCTCCTACAATGAGCAGTTCTTC. Translation gives CASSQDGGSSYNEQFF.

The CDR3 region is CASSFSGRSYEQYF. The CDR3 DNA is TGCGCCAGCAGCTTCAGCGGGAGGTCCTACGAGCAGTACTTC. This chain joins TRBV5-1 and TRBJ2-7; 9 nucleotides match TRBD2. Losses at the gene ends were 2 bases for V and 1 base for J; bases not matched to a gene: 1. CDR3 length: 14 residues. Germline V gives CDR1 SGHRS, CDR2 YFSETQ.

The chain links TRBV3-1 (or the pseudogene TRBV3-2) to TRBJ2-5; D might be TRBD2 (5 bases). Germline-derived CDR1 and CDR2 are LGHDT and YNNKEL (reference sequence). This CDR3 contains 15 residues. Trimming left V 4 bases short and J 5 bases short, with 17 bases between. DNA of the CDR3: TGTGCCAGCAGCCCGGCTCCACTAGAGTGGGAGACCCAGTACTTC. This sequence encodes CASSPAPLEWETQYF.

The chain employs TRBV10-3 and TRBJ1-1; 11 nucleotides line up with TRBD1. The CDR3 has 17 residues. CDR1 is ENHRY and CDR2 is SYGVKD in the germline V gene. After removal of 7 bases from V and 2 bases from J, the junction contained 12 bases not matched to a gene. The CDR3 sequence: CAINGGQGVIKNTEAFF. CDR3 bases: TGTGCCATCAACGGGGGACAGGGGGTTATCAAAAACACTGAAGCTTTCTTT.

The V call is TRBV3-1 (or the pseudogene TRBV3-2), the J call TRBJ1-5; 8 bases align to TRBD1. Germline assignment: CDR1 LGHDT and CDR2 YNNKEL (reference sequence). The CDR3 extends over 20 amino acids. With V trimmed by 0 bases and J by 1 base, 14 bases remained unmatched. CDR3: CASSQDHPTPTGESNQPQHF. The CDR3, as DNA: TGTGCCAGCAGCCAAGATCACCCCACACCGACAGGGGAGAGCAATCAGCCCCAGCATTTT.